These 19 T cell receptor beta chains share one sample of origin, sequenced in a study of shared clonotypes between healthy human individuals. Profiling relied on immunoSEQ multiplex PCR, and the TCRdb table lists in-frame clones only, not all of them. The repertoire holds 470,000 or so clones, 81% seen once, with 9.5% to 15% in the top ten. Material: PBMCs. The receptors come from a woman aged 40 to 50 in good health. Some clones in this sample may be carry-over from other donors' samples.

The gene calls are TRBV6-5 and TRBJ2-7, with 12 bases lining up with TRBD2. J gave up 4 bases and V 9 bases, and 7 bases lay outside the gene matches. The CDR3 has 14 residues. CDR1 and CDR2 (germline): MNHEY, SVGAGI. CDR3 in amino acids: CASLAGGPVYEQYF. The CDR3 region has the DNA TGTGCCAGTCTAGCGGGAGGGCCTGTATACGAGCAGTACTTC.

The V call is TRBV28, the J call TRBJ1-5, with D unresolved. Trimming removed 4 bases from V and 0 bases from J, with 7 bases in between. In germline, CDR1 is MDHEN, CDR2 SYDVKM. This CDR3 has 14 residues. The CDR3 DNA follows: TGTGCCAGCAGTTGGGGAAATAGCAATCAGCCCCAGCATTTT. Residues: CASSWGNSNQPQHF.

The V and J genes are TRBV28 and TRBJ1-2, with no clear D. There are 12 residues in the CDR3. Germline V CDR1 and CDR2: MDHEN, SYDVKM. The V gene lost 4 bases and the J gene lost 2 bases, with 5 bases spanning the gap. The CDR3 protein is CASSYKNYGYTF. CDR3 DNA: TGTGCCAGCAGTTACAAGAACTATGGCTACACCTTC.

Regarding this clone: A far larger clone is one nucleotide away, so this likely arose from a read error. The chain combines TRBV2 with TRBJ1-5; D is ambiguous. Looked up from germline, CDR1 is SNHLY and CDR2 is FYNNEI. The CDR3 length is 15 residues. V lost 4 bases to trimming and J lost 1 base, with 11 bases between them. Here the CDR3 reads CASSGLLLSNQPQHF. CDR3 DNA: TGTGCCAGCAGTGGCCTGTTATTAAGCAATCAGCCCCAGCATTTT.

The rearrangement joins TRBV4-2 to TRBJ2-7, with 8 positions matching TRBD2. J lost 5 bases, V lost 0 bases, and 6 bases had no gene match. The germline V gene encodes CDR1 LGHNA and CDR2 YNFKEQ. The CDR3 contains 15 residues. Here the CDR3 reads CASSQEAGLANEQYF. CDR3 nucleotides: TGTGCCAGCAGCCAAGAGGCCGGACTAGCTAACGAGCAGTACTTC.

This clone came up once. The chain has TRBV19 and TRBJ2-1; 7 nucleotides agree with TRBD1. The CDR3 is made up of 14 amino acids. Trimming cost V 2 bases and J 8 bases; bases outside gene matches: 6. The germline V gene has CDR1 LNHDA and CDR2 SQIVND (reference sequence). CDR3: CASSIRDSYYEQFF. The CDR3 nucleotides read TGTGCCAGTAGTATAAGGGACAGTTACTATGAGCAGTTCTTC.

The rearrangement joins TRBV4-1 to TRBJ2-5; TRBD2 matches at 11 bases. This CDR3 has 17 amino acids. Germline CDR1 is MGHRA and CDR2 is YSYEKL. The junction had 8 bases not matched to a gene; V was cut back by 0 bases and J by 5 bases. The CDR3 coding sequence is TGCGCCAGCAGCCAAGATCCACCTAGCGGGAGGTGGGAGACCCAGTACTTC. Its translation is CASSQDPPSGRWETQYF.

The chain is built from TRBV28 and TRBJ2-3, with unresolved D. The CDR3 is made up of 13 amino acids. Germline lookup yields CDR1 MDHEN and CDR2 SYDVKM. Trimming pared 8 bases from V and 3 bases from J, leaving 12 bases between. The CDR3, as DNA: TGTGCCAGCGGGGTTGCACAAACAGATACGCAGTATTTT. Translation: CASGVAQTDTQYF.

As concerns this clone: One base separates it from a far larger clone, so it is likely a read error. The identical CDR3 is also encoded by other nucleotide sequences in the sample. Written as DNA, the CDR3 is TGTGCCTGGAGCCCCTTGGGACAGGGCAATCAGCCTCAGCATTTT. Protein: CAWSPLGQGNQPQHF. The chain employs TRBV30 and TRBJ1-5; 9 bases are shared with TRBD1. This CDR3 comprises 15 residues. Per germline, CDR1 GTSNPN and CDR2 SVGIG (reference sequence).

DNA for the CDR3: TGTGCCACCAGCAGAGGGAGATGGACTGGGGGAGATACGCAGTATTTT. Amino acid sequence: CATSRGRWTGGDTQYF. V usage is TRBV15 and J usage is TRBJ2-3, with D perhaps matching TRBD1 or TRBD2 (5 bases each). CDR1 is LNHNV, CDR2 YYDKDF, per germline (reference sequence). V lost 1 base and J lost 5, with 16 bases in between. This CDR3 has 16 residues.

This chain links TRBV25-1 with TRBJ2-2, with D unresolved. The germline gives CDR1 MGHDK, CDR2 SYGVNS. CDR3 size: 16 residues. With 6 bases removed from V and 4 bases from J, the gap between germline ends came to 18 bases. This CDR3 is CASSPKYAAATGELFF. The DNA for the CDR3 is TGTGCCAGCAGCCCGAAGTATGCGGCGGCCACCGGGGAGCTGTTTTTT.

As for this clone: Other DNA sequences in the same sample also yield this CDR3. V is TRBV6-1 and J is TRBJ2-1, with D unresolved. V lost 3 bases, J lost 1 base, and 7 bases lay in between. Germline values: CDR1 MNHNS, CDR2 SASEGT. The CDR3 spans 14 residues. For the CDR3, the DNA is TGTGCCAGCAGTGACTGGAGTTCCTACAATGAGCAGTTCTTC. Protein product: CASSDWSSYNEQFF.

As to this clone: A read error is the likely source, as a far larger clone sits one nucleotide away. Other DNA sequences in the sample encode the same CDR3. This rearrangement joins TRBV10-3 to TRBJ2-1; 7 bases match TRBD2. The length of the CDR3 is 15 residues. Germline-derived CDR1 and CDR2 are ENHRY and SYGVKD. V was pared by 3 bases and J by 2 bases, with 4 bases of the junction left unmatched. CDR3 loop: CAISESLAAYNEQFF. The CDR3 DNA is TGTGCCATCAGTGAATCTCTAGCGGCCTACAATGAGCAGTTCTTC.

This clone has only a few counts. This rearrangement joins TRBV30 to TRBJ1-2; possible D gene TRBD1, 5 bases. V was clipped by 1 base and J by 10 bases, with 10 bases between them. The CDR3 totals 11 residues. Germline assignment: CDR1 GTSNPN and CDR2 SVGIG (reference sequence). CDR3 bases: TGTGCCTGGAGTGAGCCGACAGTCTACACCTTC. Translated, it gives CAWSEPTVYTF.

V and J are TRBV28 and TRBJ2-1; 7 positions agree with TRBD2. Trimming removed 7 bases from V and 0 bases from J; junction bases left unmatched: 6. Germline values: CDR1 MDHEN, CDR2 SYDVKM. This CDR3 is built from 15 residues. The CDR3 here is CASIGGGSSYNEQFF. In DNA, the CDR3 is TGTGCCAGCATTGGGGGAGGGAGCTCCTACAATGAGCAGTTCTTC.

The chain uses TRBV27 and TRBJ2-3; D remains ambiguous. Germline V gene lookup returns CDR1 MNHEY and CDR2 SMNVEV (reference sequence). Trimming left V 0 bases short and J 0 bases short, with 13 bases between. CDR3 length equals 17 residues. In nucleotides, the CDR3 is TGTGCCAGCAGTTTATCCTACCCCACCCCTAGCACAGATACGCAGTATTTT. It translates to CASSLSYPTPSTDTQYF.

CDR3 sequence reads: CASSLQGGITEAFF. In nucleotides, the CDR3 is TGTGCCAGCAGCTTACAGGGAGGTATCACTGAAGCTTTCTTT. This chain uses TRBV7-3 with TRBJ1-1; D perhaps matches TRBD1 (5 bases). Germline V CDR1 and CDR2: SGHTA, FQGTGA. The V end was cut by 2 bases, the J end by 4 bases, with 11 bases between. The CDR3 runs to 14 residues.

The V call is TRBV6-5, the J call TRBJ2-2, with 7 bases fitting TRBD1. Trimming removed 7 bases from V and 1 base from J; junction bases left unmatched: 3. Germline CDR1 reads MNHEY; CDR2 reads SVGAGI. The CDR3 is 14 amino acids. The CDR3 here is CASTRQGNTGELFF. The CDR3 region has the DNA TGTGCCAGCACCAGACAGGGGAACACCGGGGAGCTGTTTTTT.

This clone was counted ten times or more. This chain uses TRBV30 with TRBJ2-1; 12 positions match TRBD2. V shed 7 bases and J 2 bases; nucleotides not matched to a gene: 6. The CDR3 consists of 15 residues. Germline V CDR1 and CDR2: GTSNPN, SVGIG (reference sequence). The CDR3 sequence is CAFGLAGQPYNEQFF. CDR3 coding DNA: TGTGCCTTTGGACTAGCGGGACAACCCTACAATGAGCAGTTCTTC.